This T cell receptor beta chain came from a study of CD8 T cells in ankylosing spondylitis. Study-level results: One TCR beta motif, made up of 7 or 8 highly homologous variants, appeared characteristic of ankylosing spondylitis blood.

Making the TCR beta libraries involved quantitative 5'-RACE with molecular barcodes. TCRdb used MiXCR to reprocess the 5' RACE reads, holding one entry per CDR3 protein. Of about 240,000 distinct CDR3 sequences detected, over 8.5% appear once; the ten largest clones hold roughly 6.8%. There are many counts of this clonotype. Its cognate antigen is unknown. Source material: blood, either unsorted or a sorted T cell fraction (not recorded which). The TCR was taken from a male donor with ankylosing spondylitis or in good health (not recorded which).

This CDR3 reads CSARPPRDYLFTQYF. The CDR3 DNA sequence: TGCAGTGCTAGACCCCCCCGGGACTATCTTTTTACGCAGTATTTT. The chain carries TRBV20-1 and TRBJ2-3; 7 nucleotides line up with TRBD2. The V gene end was trimmed by 2 bases and the J gene end by 8 bases; junction bases not matched to a gene: 13. Per germline, CDR1 DFQATT and CDR2 SNEGSKA (reference sequence). The CDR3 contains 15 residues.